This T cell receptor beta chain was recorded in a study of T-cell memory formation after mild COVID-19. One entry per CDR3 protein, called by TCRdb with MiXCR from the 5' RACE reads. The repertoire holds roughly 300,000 distinct CDR3 sequences, with roughly 13% as singletons. V was shortened by 2 bases and J by 1 base, with 22 bases between the two germline ends. CDR1 is SGHAT and CDR2 is FQNNGV in the germline V gene. The CDR3 extends over 19 amino acids. Only a few counts were recorded for this clonotype. The V call is TRBV11-2, the J call TRBJ2-3, with D perhaps given as TRBD1 or TRBD2 (5 bases each). Sequences were obtained from PBMCs or a T cell subset sorted from them (not recorded which). The TCR was taken from a man aged 18 to 30 who had mild COVID-19 (a few samples of this study predate the infection). Cell type and time point are not known. CDR3: CASSLPRGYKPTGTDTQYF. Here the CDR3 DNA reads TGTGCCAGCAGCTTACCGAGGGGATACAAACCAACTGGCACAGATACGCAGTATTTT.